The present T cell receptor (beta chain) was sequenced within a study of blood T cells in healthy people across ages. For the second PCR, which ran for about 7 to 12 cycles, a sample-barcoded 5' primer and a J-beta primer mix were used. A single record per CDR3 protein comes from TCRdb applying MiXCR to the 5' RACE reads. The sample lists under 1,100,000 distinct CDR3 sequences; approximately 25% were seen once. Note on this clonotype: Antigen unknown.

Per the germline V gene, CDR1 is DFQATT and CDR2 is SNEGSKA (reference sequence). This CDR3 has 13 residues. Findings of the study overall: As naive T cell percentage varied, TCR beta diversity correlated strongly with it. While age rose, TCR beta diversity per million T cells dropped in a roughly linear way. Greater diversity and more naive CD4+ cells were seen in long-lived donors than in aged donors.

This sample also appeared in a second study, on T cells of mothers and their children. This second study notes: A few healthy Caucasian mothers served as donors, and their six children did as well.

This clonotype was obtained from a girl aged 2-10 years in good health. The sample was blood. The chain recombines TRBV20-1 with TRBJ2-5; D remains ambiguous. The J call may be wrong; the DNA end is better matched by TRBJ2-1. DNA for the CDR3: TGCAGTGCTAGAGGTCGGAACTACAATGAGCAGTTCTTC. The encoded protein is CSARGRNYNEQFF.